A selection of T cell receptor beta chains follows, all from one sample in a study of OX40 agonist ivuxolimab in advanced cancers. Generated by immunoSEQ multiplex PCR, the TCRdb table keeps only in-frame clones and is missing some. The table lists more than 10,000 clones, around four fifths of them singletons. This sample comprised CD4+ or CD8+ T cells sorted from blood, obtained in a trial of the OX40 agonist ivuxolimab. All receptors come from an adult with an advanced solid tumor such as melanoma, head and neck, liver or kidney cancer. The CDR3 runs from the conserved cysteine through the conserved F or W. The D gene is left open where the match is weak. Not every row has a clone size; where given, it reads once, few, many or a size class.

TGTGCCAGCAGCCCCCCGGACGCCTCGGGGACGCAGTATTTT CASSPPDASGTQYF TRBV7-3 - - TRBJ2-3
TGTGCCAGCAGCACGTCCGGGACTACGTCAAAAGAGACCCAGTACTTC CASSTSGTTSKETQYF TRBV7-2 few TRBD2 TRBJ2-5
TGTGCCAGCAGCTCGGGGGATGAGCAGTTCTTC CASSSGDEQFF TRBV25-1 few - TRBJ2-1
TGTGCCAGCAGCGGCGTCGGAAAGAGGGGAAACATTCAGTACTTC CASSGVGKRGNIQYF TRBV21-1 - - TRBJ2-4
TGTGCCAGCAGCTTTCAAGAGACCCAGTACTTC CASSFQETQYF TRBV5-5 - - TRBJ2-5
TGTGCCAGCAGGGGGACTGCGTCGTACCAAGAGACCCAGTACTTC CASRGTASYQETQYF TRBV27 - - TRBJ2-5
TGTGCCAGCACAAATACGCGACAGGGGAACACTGAAGCTTTCTTT CASTNTRQGNTEAFF TRBV6-6 - TRBD1 TRBJ1-1
TGTGCCAGCAGTTATACCGGACTTCGTGTAGATACGCAGTATTTT CASSYTGLRVDTQYF TRBV6-5 few - TRBJ2-3
TGCGCCAGCAGCCCTAACCCCAGCGGACTCTCCTACGAGCAGTACTTC CASSPNPSGLSYEQYF TRBV4-3 few - TRBJ2-7
TGTGCCAGCAGCGTAGGGGACACTTCCTATGGCTACACCTTC CASSVGDTSYGYTF TRBV9 - - TRBJ1-2
TGTGCCAGCAGCCTGACAGGAGGGGGGGAGCTGTTTTTT CASSLTGGGELFF TRBV11-3 - - TRBJ2-2
TGTGCCAGCAGCTTAGATCGGGGGTTTGGGGTTACCCAGTACTTC CASSLDRGFGVTQYF TRBV11-2 - - TRBJ2-5
TGCGCCAGCAGCTTTCAACGCCTACCCAGGGAGCAGTACTTC CASSFQRLPREQYF TRBV5-1 - - TRBJ2-7
TGTGCCAGCAGCGTAGATCTGGACGGGTTGAACACCGGGGAGCTGTTTTTT CASSVDLDGLNTGELFF TRBV9 - - TRBJ2-2
TGTGCCAGCATCAGACAGGGCCCTCTTCTTGCGGACACTGAAGCTTTCTTT CASIRQGPLLADTEAFF TRBV6-4 - TRBD1 TRBJ1-1
TGTGCCAGCAGCCCACGGGACAGGGCCTCCGGTTGCGGAAACACCATATATTTT CASSPRDRASGCGNTIYF TRBV7-6 - TRBD1 TRBJ1-3
TGTGCCAGCAGCCTCGGACAGAAACAAGGCTATGGCTACACCTTC CASSLGQKQGYGYTF TRBV7-9 - - TRBJ1-2
TGCGCCAGCAGCAGTTCCCACTCCGTAGCCAAAAACATTCAGTACTTC CASSSSHSVAKNIQYF TRBV4-3 - - TRBJ2-4
TGTGCCAGCAGTACAATACAGACAGGGATGCGATACGAGCAGTACTTC CASSTIQTGMRYEQYF TRBV28 - TRBD1 TRBJ2-7
TGTGCCAGCAGTTACGGACGGATTACTGAAGCTTTCTTT CASSYGRITEAFF TRBV6-5 once - TRBJ1-1
TGTGCCAGCAGTCGACCTGGACAGAATGAAGCTTTCTTT CASSRPGQNEAFF TRBV28 - - TRBJ1-1
TGTGCCAGCAGGGGCGGGACATCCGAGGCAGCTTTCTTT CASRGGTSEAAFF TRBV5-4 - - TRBJ1-1
TGCGCCAGCAGTGAGTCGAATAGGGAGCAGTTCTTC CASSESNREQFF TRBV10-1 - - TRBJ2-1